What follows is one T cell receptor (beta chain) and its context. Its antigen is not identified. A much larger clonotype is one base distant, so this may be a read error. From germline, CDR1 is SQVTM and CDR2 ANQGSEA. The CDR3 spans 11 residues. Between the trimmed V and J ends, which lost 1 base and 10 bases, there was a span of 8 bases. The sample belongs to a study of blood T cells in healthy people across ages. A second roughly 6 to 11 cycle PCR used barcoded and J-beta primers. TCRdb re-called the 5' RACE reads with MiXCR, one entry per CDR3 protein. The sample comprises 600,000 to 850,000 distinct CDR3 sequences, approximately 39% of which are singletons, and less than 25% rests with the top ten. Study observations and caveats: Observed TCR beta diversity per million T cells went down as age went up. This fall followed a roughly linear course with age. Using unsorted PBMCs precluded a conclusive naive versus antigen-experienced comparison.

This rearrangement joins TRBV29-1 to TRBJ2-1; a weak D match, TRBD1 (6 bases). The TCR comes from a woman aged 55-70 years in good health. Sequences were obtained from blood. The chain's CDR3 is CSVEVGAEQFF. The DNA for the CDR3 is TGCAGCGTTGAAGTGGGGGCCGAGCAGTTCTTC.